This TCR beta chain was sequenced in a study of shared clonotypes between healthy human individuals. The study, taken as a whole, reports: The study found lower generation probabilities in non-shared clonotypes than in those shared by all four donors. Naive CD4 clonotypes were shared across a handful of donors at roughly 4.6%.

The CDR3 has 13 amino acids. V was trimmed by 7 bases and J by 4 bases, leaving 14 bases between them. Germline-derived CDR1 and CDR2 are SQVTM and ANQGSEA. Notes on this clone: Its antigen is not identified.

Evenly divided among several immunoSEQ plates was the genomic DNA of each subset. The table came from immunoSEQ multiplex PCR; TCRdb's copy has only in-frame clones and leaves some out. Among 550,000 to 750,000 clones listed, 92% were seen once. CD8 cells classed as naive were CD45RO-negative and positively selected for CCR7, excluding terminally differentiated effector memory CD45RA+ cells. This rearrangement joins TRBV29-1 to TRBJ2-1; possible D gene TRBD2, 7 bases. The receptor comes from a man aged 30 to 45 in good health. Sample: naive CD8+ T cells sorted from blood. The CDR3 DNA sequence: TGCAGCGAGAGAGGGGGGGGATACAATGAGCAGTTCTTC. Translated, it gives CSERGGGYNEQFF.